These 20 T cell receptor beta chains were sequenced from one sample in a study of shared clonotypes between healthy human individuals. TCRdb's table, derived via immunoSEQ multiplex PCR, lists solely in-frame clones and lacks some. Of around 1 million clones in the sample, over 60% are singletons; the top ten hold about 1.5%. Sequenced: memory CD4+ T cells sorted from blood. Subset denoted: CD45RA-negative fraction. All receptors derive from a man between 18 and 29 years old in good health.

The gene calls are TRBV4-2 and TRBJ1-2; D may be TRBD1 (6 bases). Deletions cut 2 bases from V and 4 bases from J, with 11 bases between. The germline V gene has CDR1 LGHNA and CDR2 YNFKEQ. The CDR3 runs 14 residues. CDR3 in amino acids: CASSQLGQGYGYTF. For the CDR3, the DNA is TGTGCCAGCAGCCAATTGGGACAAGGCTATGGCTACACCTTC.

The J gene is TRBJ2-7, the V gene TRBV7-8, with TRBD1 as a possible D gene (5 bases). Trimming pared 4 bases from V and 9 bases from J, leaving 16 bases between. This CDR3 has 13 residues. CDR1 is SGHVS, CDR2 FQNEAQ, per germline. This CDR3 reads CASSYRDSTGQYF. The CDR3 DNA reads TGTGCCAGCAGCTACCGAGACAGTACCGGGCAGTACTTC.

The chain carries TRBV10-1 and TRBJ2-3; the match to TRBD2 covers 8 bases. Germline V gene lookup returns CDR1 WNHNN and CDR2 SYGVQD (reference sequence). With 0 bases clipped from V and 3 bases from J, the junction kept 5 bases outside the gene matches. The CDR3 runs to 16 residues. The CDR3 DNA reads as TGCGCCAGCAGTGAGTCATCTAGCGGGCTTACAGATACGCAGTATTTT. Encoded protein: CASSESSSGLTDTQYF.

The chain joins TRBV7-2 to TRBJ2-7; weak D call: TRBD1 (6 bases). Germline loops: CDR1 SGHTA, CDR2 FQGNSA. Trimming left V 5 bases short and J 2 bases short, with 13 bases between. The CDR3 contains 14 residues. CDR3 nucleotide sequence: TGTGCCAGCAGCACGAACTGGGACACCTACGAGCAGTACTTC. This sequence encodes CASSTNWDTYEQYF.

This chain connects TRBV15 to TRBJ2-7; TRBD2 matches at 7 bases. V shed 0 bases and J 2 bases; nucleotides not matched to a gene: 10. The CDR3 loop spans 17 amino acids. CDR1 and CDR2 from the germline V gene are LNHNV and YYDKDF (reference sequence). The CDR3 is CATSREYGGTWPYEQYF. The CDR3 DNA sequence: TGTGCCACCAGCAGAGAGTACGGGGGGACGTGGCCCTACGAGCAGTACTTC.

The chain couples TRBV5-6 to TRBJ1-2, with D tentatively TRBD1 (5 bases). The CDR3 loop spans 15 amino acids. Between the trimmed V and J ends, which lost 2 bases and 5 bases, there was a span of 16 bases. The germline V gene has CDR1 SGHDT and CDR2 YYEEEE. CDR3 bases: TGTGCCAGCAGCTTACAGGACGCCGGGGGTTATGGCTACACCTTC. Translated: CASSLQDAGGYGYTF.

The CDR3 sequence: CASSVKGQTYEQYF. DNA for the CDR3: TGTGCCAGCAGCGTTAAAGGCCAGACCTACGAGCAGTACTTC. The chain is built from TRBV9 and TRBJ2-7; D gene ambiguous. The CDR3 consists of 14 residues. The germline V and J ends were trimmed by 2 bases and 2 bases, with 11 bases remaining between them. From germline, CDR1 is SGDLS and CDR2 YYNGEE.

CDR3 protein: CASSQGTSSYEQYF. The CDR3 region has the DNA TGTGCCAGCAGCCAAGGGACTTCTTCCTACGAGCAGTACTTC. The V gene is TRBV7-9, the J gene TRBJ2-7; a possible D gene is TRBD2 (6 bases). CDR3 length equals 14 residues. CDR1 is SEHNR and CDR2 is FQNEAQ in the germline V gene (reference sequence). Trimming pared 5 bases from V and 1 base from J, leaving 12 bases between.

V is TRBV4-1 and J is TRBJ1-3, with 7 bases that match TRBD1. The germline gives CDR1 MGHRA, CDR2 YSYEKL. Trimming cost V 3 bases and J 1 base; bases outside gene matches: 0. CDR3 length equals 14 residues. CDR3 in amino acids: CASSQTGSGNTIYF. The CDR3 region has the DNA TGCGCCAGCAGCCAGACAGGGTCTGGAAACACCATATATTTT.

V and J are TRBV6-4 and TRBJ2-1; D unresolved. V was shortened by 5 bases and J by 0 bases, with 11 bases between the two germline ends. Germline values: CDR1 MRHNA, CDR2 SNTAGT. The CDR3 is made up of 15 amino acids. For the CDR3, the DNA is TGTGCCAGCAGTCCTGATGGCAACTCCTACAATGAGCAGTTCTTC. Amino acids: CASSPDGNSYNEQFF.

Notes on this clone: Distinct nucleotide sequences in the sample also encode this CDR3. The genes are TRBV27 and TRBJ2-7, with D possibly TRBD1 on 6 matching bases. V was trimmed by 5 bases and J by 4 bases, leaving 9 bases between them. Germline values: CDR1 MNHEY, CDR2 SMNVEV (reference sequence). The CDR3 extends over 12 amino acids. The CDR3 coding sequence is TGTGCCAGCAGTCGAGGGACATACGAGCAGTACTTC. Translating gives CASSRGTYEQYF.

The chain has TRBV7-2 and TRBJ2-5; no firm D call. CDR3 length: 13 amino acids. V shed 5 bases and J shed 5 bases, with 12 bases lying between them. Per the germline V gene, CDR1 is SGHTA and CDR2 is FQGNSA. The CDR3, as DNA: TGTGCCAGCAGCAGAGTCCCGCCGGAGACCCAGTACTTC. It encodes CASSRVPPETQYF.

This CDR3 is CASSLEGTGSRGAFF. The DNA of the CDR3 is TGTGCCAGCAGCTTAGAGGGTACGGGCTCCCGAGGGGCTTTCTTT. The chain links TRBV7-2 to TRBJ1-1; D is unresolved. This CDR3 spans 15 amino acids. Trimming pared 1 base from V and 11 bases from J, leaving 20 bases between. The germline CDR1 and CDR2 sequences are SGHTA and FQGNSA. The full variable domain, in which reference TRBV7-2 and TRBJ1-1 provide the parts outside the CDR3, is GAGVSQSPSNKVTEKGKDVELRCDPISGHTALYWYRQSLGQGLEFLIYFQGNSAPDKSGLPSDRFSAERTGGSVSTLTIQRTQQEDSAVYLCASSLEGTGSRGAFFGQGTRLTVV.

The V gene is TRBV5-6, the J gene TRBJ2-5; 7 bases fit TRBD2. The ends lost 0 bases at V and 4 bases at J; junction bases unmatched: 9. The CDR3 runs 16 residues. Germline CDR1 is SGHDT and CDR2 is YYEEEE. The CDR3 DNA reads as TGTGCCAGCAGCTTGGGTAGCGGGTACCTCTTAGAGACCCAGTACTTC. As protein: CASSLGSGYLLETQYF. Based on the CDR3 plus reference TRBV5-6 and TRBJ2-5, the full variable domain is DAGVTQSPTHLIKTRGQQVTLRCSPKSGHDTVSWYQQALGQGPQFIFQYYEEEERQRGNFPDRFSGHQFPNYSSELNVNALLLGDSALYLCASSLGSGYLLETQYFGPGTRLLVL.

The rearrangement links TRBV5-6 to TRBJ2-2; D possibly corresponds to TRBD2 (5 bases). The CDR3 has 16 amino acids. The germline gives CDR1 SGHDT, CDR2 YYEEEE. Trimming shortened V by 3 bases and J by 0 bases, and 12 bases separated the two germline ends. CDR3 in amino acids: CASSSLGAANTGELFF. For the CDR3, the DNA is TGTGCCAGCAGCTCTCTCGGAGCGGCGAACACCGGGGAGCTGTTTTTT.

The chain joins TRBV28 to TRBJ2-3; 7 nucleotides align to TRBD2. CDR3 length: 15 residues. With V trimmed by 1 base and J by 5 bases, 6 bases remained unmatched. Germline V gives CDR1 MDHEN, CDR2 SYDVKM. The CDR3 nucleotides are TGTGCCAGCAGTTTATTAGCGGGTGGGGAAGATACGCAGTATTTT. Residues: CASSLLAGGEDTQYF. Combining the CDR3 with reference TRBV28 and TRBJ2-3 gives the whole variable domain DVKVTQSSRYLVKRTGEKVFLECVQDMDHENMFWYRQDPGLGLRLIYFSYDVKMKEKGDIPEGYSVSREKKERFSLILESASTNQTSMYLCASSLLAGGEDTQYFGPGTRLTVL.

Note on this clone: Other DNA sequences within the sample encode an identical CDR3. This chain uses TRBV5-1 with TRBJ2-7; 7 positions agree with TRBD1. Trimming removed 4 bases from V and 4 bases from J; junction bases left unmatched: 2. This CDR3 contains 12 residues. Germline-derived CDR1 and CDR2 are SGHRS and YFSETQ. The CDR3 region is CASSRDSYEQYF. CDR3 bases: TGCGCCAGCAGCCGGGACAGTTACGAGCAGTACTTC.

The J gene is TRBJ1-2, the V gene TRBV5-4, with 8 positions matching TRBD1. Germline loops: CDR1 SGHNT, CDR2 YYREEE (reference sequence). V lost 4 bases to trimming and J lost 8 bases; unmatched junction nucleotides: 7. The CDR3 length is 13 residues. CDR3 loop: CASSVDRVEGYTF. CDR3 nucleotides: TGTGCCAGCAGCGTGGACAGGGTGGAGGGCTACACCTTC. Using reference TRBV5-4 and TRBJ1-2 for the parts outside the CDR3, the full variable domain is ETGVTQSPTHLIKTRGQQVTLRCSSQSGHNTVSWYQQALGQGPQFIFQYYREEENGRGNFPPRFSGLQFPNYSSELNVNALELDDSALYLCASSVDRVEGYTFGSGTRLTVV.

The chain couples TRBV9 to TRBJ1-6; no clear D gene. Germline CDR1 reads SGDLS; CDR2 reads YYNGEE. Trimming left V 0 bases short and J 7 bases short, with 14 bases between. The CDR3 is 16 residues long. The CDR3 bases are TGTGCCAGCAGCGTAGGTAGGGCTGAACGGAATTCACCCCTCCACTTT. Translation: CASSVGRAERNSPLHF.

This clone was picked up a small number of times. The chain couples TRBV5-6 to TRBJ2-7; D gene uncertain. The CDR3 is 12 amino acids. Per germline, CDR1 SGHDT and CDR2 YYEEEE. Trimming took 9 bases from V and 3 from J, leaving 13 bases between them. The CDR3 DNA follows: TGTGCCACCGGATTCGGCTTCTACGAGCAGTACTTC. As protein: CATGFGFYEQYF.